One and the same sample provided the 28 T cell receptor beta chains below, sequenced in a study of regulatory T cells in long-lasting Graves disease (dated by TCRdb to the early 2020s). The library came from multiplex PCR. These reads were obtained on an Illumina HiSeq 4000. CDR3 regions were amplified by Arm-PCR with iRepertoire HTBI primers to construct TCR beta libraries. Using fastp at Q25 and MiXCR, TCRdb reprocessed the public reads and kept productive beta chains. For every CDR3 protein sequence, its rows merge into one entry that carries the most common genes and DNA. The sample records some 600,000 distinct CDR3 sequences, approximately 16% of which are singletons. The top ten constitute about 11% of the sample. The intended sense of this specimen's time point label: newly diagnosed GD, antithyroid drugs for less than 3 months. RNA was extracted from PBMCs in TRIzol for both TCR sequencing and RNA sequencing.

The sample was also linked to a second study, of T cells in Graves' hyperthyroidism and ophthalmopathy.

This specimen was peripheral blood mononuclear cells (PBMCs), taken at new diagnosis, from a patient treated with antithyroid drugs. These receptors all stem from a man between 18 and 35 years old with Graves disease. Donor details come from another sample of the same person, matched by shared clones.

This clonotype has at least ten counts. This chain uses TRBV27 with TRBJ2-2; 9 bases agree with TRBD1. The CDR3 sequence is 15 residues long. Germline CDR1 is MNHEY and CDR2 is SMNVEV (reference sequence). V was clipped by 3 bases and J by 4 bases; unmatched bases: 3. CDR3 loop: CASSFETGGTGELFF. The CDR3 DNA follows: TGTGCCAGCAGTTTCGAGACAGGGGGCACCGGGGAGCTGTTTTTT.

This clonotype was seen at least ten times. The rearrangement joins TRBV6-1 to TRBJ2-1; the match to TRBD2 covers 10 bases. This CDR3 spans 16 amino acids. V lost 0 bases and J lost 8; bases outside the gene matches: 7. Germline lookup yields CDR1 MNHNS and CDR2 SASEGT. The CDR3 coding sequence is TGTGCCAGCAGTGAAGCGCTTCAGGGACTAGCGCATGAGCAGTTCTTC. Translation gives CASSEALQGLAHEQFF.

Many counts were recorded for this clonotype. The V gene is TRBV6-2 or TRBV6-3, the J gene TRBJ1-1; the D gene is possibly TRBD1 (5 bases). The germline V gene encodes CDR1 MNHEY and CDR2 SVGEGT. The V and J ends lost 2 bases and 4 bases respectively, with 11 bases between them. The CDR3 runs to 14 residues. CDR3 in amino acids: CASSYGIGGTEAFF. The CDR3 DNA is TGTGCCAGCAGTTACGGGATTGGGGGCACTGAAGCTTTCTTT.

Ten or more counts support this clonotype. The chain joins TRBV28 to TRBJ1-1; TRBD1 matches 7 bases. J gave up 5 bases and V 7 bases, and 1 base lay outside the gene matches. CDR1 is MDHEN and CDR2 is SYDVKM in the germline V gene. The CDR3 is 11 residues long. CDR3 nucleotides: TGTGCCAGCACAGGGGGAACTGAAGCTTTCTTT. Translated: CASTGGTEAFF. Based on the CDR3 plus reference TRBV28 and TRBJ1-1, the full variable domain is DVKVTQSSRYLVKRTGEKVFLECVQDMDHENMFWYRQDPGLGLRLIYFSYDVKMKEKGDIPEGYSVSREKKERFSLILESASTNQTSMYLCASTGGTEAFFGQGTRLTVV.

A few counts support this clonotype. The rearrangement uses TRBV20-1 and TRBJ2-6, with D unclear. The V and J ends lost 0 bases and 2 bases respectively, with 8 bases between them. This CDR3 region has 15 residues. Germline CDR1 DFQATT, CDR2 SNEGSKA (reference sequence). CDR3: CSAREGGAGANVLTF. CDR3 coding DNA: TGCAGTGCTAGAGAGGGTGGGGCTGGGGCCAACGTCCTGACTTTC.

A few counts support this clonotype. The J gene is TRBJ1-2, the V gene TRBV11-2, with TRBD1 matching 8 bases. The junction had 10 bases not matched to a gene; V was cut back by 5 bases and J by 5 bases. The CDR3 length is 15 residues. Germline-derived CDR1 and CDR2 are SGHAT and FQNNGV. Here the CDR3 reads CASSSERTGQYGYTF. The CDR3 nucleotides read TGTGCCAGCAGCAGCGAAAGGACAGGGCAATATGGCTACACCTTC.

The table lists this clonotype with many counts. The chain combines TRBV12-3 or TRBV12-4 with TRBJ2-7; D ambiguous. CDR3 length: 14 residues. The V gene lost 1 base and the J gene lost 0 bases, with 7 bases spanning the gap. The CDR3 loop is CASSLEHSSYEQYF. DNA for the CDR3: TGTGCCAGCAGTTTAGAGCACAGCTCCTACGAGCAGTACTTC.

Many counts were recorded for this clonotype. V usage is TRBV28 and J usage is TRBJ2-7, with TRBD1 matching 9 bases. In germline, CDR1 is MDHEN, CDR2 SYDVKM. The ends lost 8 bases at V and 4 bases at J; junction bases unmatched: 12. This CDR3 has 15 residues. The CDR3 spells CASRAATGGLYEQYF. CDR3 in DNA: TGTGCCAGCCGGGCGGCGACAGGGGGTCTATACGAGCAGTACTTC.

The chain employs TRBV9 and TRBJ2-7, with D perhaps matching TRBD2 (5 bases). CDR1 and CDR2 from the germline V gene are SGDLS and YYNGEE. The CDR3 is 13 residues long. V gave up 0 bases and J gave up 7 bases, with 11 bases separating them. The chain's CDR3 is CASSVDHGGEQYF. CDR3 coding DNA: TGTGCCAGCAGCGTAGACCATGGCGGGGAGCAGTACTTC.

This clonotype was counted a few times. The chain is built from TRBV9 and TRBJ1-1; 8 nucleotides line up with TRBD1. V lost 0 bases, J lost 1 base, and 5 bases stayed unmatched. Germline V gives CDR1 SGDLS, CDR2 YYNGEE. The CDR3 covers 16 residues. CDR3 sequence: CASSVDRGIGNTEAFF. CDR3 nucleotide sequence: TGTGCCAGCAGCGTAGACAGGGGGATTGGGAACACTGAAGCTTTCTTT.

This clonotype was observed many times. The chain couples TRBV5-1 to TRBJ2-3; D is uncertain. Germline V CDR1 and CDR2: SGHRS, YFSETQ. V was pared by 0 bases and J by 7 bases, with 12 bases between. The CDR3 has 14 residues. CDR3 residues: CASSLDDGSNTQYF. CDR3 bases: TGCGCCAGCAGCTTGGACGACGGGTCCAATACGCAGTATTTT.

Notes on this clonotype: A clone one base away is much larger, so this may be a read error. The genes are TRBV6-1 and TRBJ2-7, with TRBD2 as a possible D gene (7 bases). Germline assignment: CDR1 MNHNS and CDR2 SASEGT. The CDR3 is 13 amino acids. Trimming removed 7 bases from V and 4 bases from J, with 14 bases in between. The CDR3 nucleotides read TGTGCCAGCAACCCGGGGGGCTTTTACGAGCAGTACTTC. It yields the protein CASNPGGFYEQYF.

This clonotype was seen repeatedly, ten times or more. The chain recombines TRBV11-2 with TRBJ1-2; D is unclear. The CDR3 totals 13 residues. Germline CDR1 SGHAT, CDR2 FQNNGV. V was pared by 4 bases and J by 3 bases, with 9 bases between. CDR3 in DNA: TGTGCCAGCAGCTCAGCCGGACACTATGGCTACACCTTC. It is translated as CASSSAGHYGYTF. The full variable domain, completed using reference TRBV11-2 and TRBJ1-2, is EAGVAQSPRYKIIEKRQSVAFWCNPISGHATLYWYQQILGQGPKLLIQFQNNGVVDDSQLPKDRFSAERLKGVDSTLKIQPAKLEDSAVYLCASSSAGHYGYTFGSGTRLTVV.

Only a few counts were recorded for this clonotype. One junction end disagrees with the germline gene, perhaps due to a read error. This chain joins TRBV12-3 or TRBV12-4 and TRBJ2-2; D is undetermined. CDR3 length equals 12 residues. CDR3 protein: CTSSYGTGELFF. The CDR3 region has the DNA TGTACCAGCAGTTACGGAACCGGGGAGCTGTTTTTT.

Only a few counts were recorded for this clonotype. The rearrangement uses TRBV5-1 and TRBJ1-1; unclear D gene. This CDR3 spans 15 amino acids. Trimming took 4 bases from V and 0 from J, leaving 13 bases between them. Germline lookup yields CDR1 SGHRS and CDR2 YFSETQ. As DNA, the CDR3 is TGCGCCAGCAGCCTTATGGGAGATTTGAACACTGAAGCTTTCTTT. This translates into CASSLMGDLNTEAFF.

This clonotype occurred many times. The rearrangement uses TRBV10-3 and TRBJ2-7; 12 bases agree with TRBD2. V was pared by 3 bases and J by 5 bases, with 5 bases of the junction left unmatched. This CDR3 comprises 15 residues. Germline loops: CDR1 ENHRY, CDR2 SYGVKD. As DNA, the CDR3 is TGTGCCATCAGTGATACTAGCGGGAGGCTCAACGAGCAGTACTTC. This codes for CAISDTSGRLNEQYF.

CDR3 in amino acids: CATSRGRGAYPDTQYF. DNA of the CDR3: TGTGCCACCAGCAGAGGGAGGGGCGCTTACCCGGATACGCAGTATTTT. The rearrangement uses TRBV15 and TRBJ2-3; TRBD2 is a possible D gene (6 bases). With 1 base removed from V and 6 bases from J, the gap between germline ends came to 17 bases. This CDR3 is built from 16 residues. From germline, CDR1 is LNHNV and CDR2 YYDKDF (reference sequence). Full variable domain (rest looked up from reference TRBV15 and TRBJ2-3): DAMVIQNPRYQVTQFGKPVTLSCSQTLNHNVMYWYQQKSSQAPKLLFHYYDKDFNNEADTPDNFQSRRPNTSFCFLDIRSPGLGDTAMYLCATSRGRGAYPDTQYFGPGTRLTVL.

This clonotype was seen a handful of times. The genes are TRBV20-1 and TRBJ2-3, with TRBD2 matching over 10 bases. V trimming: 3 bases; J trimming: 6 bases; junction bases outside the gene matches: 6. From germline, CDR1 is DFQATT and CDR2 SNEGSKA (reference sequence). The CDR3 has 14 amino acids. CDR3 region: CSASPSGRGDTQYF. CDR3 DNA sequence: TGCAGTGCTAGCCCCAGCGGGAGGGGGGATACGCAGTATTTT.

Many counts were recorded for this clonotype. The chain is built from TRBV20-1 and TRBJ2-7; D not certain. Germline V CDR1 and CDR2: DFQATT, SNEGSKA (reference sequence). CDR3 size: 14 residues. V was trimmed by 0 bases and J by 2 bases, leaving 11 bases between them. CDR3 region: CSARDRSLTYEQYF. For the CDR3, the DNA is TGCAGTGCTAGAGATCGGTCCCTGACCTACGAGCAGTACTTC.

The CDR3 sequence: CATSGKAGLAGGLNTGELFF. The DNA for the CDR3 is TGTGCCACCAGTGGCAAAGCGGGACTAGCGGGAGGGCTGAACACCGGGGAGCTGTTTTTT. The chain links TRBV24-1 to TRBJ2-2; 16 positions agree with TRBD2. Germline V gene sequence: CDR1 KGHDR, CDR2 SFDVKD. V dropped 5 bases and J dropped 1; count of bases not matched to a gene: 9. CDR3 size: 20 residues.

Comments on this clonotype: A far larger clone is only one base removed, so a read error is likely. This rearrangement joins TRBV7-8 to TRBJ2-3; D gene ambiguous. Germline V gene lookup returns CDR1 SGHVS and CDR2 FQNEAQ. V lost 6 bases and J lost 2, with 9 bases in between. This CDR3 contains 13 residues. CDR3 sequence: CASRLGITDTQYF. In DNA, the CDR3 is TGTGCCAGCAGACTGGGCATCACAGATACGCAGTATTTT.

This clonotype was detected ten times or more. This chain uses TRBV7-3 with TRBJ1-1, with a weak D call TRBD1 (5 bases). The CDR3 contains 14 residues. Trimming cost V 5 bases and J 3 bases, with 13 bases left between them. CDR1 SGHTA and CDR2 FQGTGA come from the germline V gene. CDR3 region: CASSPGRLDTEAFF. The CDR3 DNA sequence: TGTGCCAGCAGCCCGGGGCGTTTGGACACTGAAGCTTTCTTT.

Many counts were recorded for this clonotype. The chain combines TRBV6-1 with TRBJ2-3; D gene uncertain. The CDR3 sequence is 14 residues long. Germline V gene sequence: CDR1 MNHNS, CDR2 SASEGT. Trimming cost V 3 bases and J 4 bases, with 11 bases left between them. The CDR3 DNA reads TGTGCCAGCAGTGATCTGGGGTCCGCAGATACGCAGTATTTT. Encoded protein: CASSDLGSADTQYF.

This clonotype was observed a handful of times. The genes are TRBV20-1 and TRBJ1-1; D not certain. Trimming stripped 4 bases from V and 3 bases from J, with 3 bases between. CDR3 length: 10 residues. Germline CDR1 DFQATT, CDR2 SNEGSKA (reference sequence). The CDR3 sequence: CSAKDTEAFF. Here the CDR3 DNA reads TGCAGTGCTAAGGACACTGAAGCTTTCTTT.

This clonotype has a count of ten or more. The DNA for the CDR3 is TGCGCCAGCAGCTTGGAGGACAGGGACGGAGAGACCCAGTACTTC. It codes for CASSLEDRDGETQYF. The V gene is TRBV5-1, the J gene TRBJ2-5, with 8 bases lining up with TRBD1. V shed 0 bases, J shed 4 bases, and the junction held 5 bases outside the gene matches. The CDR3 consists of 15 residues. Germline V lookup: CDR1 SGHRS, CDR2 YFSETQ. The variable domain in full, with the rest retrieved from reference TRBV5-1 and TRBJ2-5, is KAGVTQTPRYLIKTRGQQVTLSCSPISGHRSVSWYQQTPGQGLQFLFEYFSETQRNKGNFPGRFSGRQFSNSRSEMNVSTLELGDSALYLCASSLEDRDGETQYFGPGTRLLVL.

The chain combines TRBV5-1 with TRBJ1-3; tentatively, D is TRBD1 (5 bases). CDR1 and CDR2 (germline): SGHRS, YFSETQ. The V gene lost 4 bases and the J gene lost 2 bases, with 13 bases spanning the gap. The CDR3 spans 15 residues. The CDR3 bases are TGCGCCAGCAGCCTCCAAGGGGCACCTGGAAACACCATATATTTT. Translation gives CASSLQGAPGNTIYF.

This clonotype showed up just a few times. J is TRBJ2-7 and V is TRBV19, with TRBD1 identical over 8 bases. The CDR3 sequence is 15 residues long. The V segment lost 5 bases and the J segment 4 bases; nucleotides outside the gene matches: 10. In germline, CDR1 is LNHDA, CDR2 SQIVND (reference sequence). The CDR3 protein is CASSPSDRAGYEQYF. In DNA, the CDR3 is TGTGCCAGTAGTCCCTCGGACAGGGCCGGGTACGAGCAGTACTTC.

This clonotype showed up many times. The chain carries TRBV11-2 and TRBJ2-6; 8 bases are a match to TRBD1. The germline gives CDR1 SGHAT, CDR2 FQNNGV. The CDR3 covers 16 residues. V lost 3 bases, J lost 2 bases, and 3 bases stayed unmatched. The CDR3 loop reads CASSFTGGAGANVLTF. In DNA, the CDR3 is TGTGCCAGCAGCTTTACAGGGGGAGCTGGGGCCAACGTCCTGACTTTC.